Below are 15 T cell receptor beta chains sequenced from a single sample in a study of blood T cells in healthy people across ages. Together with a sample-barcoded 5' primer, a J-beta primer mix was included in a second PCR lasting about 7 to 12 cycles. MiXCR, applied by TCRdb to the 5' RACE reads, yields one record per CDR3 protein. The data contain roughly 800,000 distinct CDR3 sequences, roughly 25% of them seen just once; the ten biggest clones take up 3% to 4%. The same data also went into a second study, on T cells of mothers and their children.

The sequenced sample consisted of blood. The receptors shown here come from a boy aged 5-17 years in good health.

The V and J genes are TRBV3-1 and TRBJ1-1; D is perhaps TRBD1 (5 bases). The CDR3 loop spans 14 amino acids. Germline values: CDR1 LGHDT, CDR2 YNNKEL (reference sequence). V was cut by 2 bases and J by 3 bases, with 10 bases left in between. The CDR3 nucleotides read TGTGCCAGCAGCCAACGGGGCACCTACACTGAAGCTTTCTTT. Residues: CASSQRGTYTEAFF.

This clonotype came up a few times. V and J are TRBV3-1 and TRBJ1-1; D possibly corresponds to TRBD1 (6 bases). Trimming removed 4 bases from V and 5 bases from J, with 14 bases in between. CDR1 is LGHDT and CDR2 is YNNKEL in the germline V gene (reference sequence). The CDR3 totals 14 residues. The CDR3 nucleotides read TGTGCCAGCAGCCGGGAGATTAGGGGGACTGAAGCTTTCTTT. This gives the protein CASSREIRGTEAFF.

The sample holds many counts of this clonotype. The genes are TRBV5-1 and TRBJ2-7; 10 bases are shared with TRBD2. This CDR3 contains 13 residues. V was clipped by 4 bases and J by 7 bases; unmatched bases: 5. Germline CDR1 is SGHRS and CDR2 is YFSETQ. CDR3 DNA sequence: TGCGCCAGCAGCACGGGACTAGCGTATGAGCAGTACTTC. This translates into CASSTGLAYEQYF.

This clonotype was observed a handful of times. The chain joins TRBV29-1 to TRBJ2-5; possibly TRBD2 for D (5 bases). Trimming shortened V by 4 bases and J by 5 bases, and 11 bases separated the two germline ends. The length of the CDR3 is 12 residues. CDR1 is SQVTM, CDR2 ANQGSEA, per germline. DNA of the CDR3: TGCAGCGTTGCTACCACGGGGGAGACCCAGTACTTC. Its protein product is CSVATTGETQYF.

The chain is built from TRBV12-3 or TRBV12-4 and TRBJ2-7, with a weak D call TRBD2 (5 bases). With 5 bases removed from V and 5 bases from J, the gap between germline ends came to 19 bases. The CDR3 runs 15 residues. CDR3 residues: CASSPSRADRHEQYF. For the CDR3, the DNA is TGTGCCAGCAGTCCATCGAGGGCCGATCGGCACGAGCAGTACTTC.

The CDR3 reads CATSSGLAGEQYF. The CDR3 coding sequence is TGTGCCACCAGCAGCGGACTAGCGGGAGAGCAGTACTTC. The genes are TRBV15 and TRBJ2-7; 12 bases are shared with TRBD2. Germline V CDR1 and CDR2: LNHNV, YYDKDF (reference sequence). Losses at the gene ends were 3 bases for V and 7 bases for J; bases not matched to a gene: 1. The CDR3 covers 13 residues.

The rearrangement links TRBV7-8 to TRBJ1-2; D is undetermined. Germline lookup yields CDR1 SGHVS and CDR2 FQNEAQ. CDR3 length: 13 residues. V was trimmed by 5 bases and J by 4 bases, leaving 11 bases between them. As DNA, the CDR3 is TGTGCCAGCAGCGACTTGAGTTCCTATGGCTACACCTTC. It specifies CASSDLSSYGYTF.

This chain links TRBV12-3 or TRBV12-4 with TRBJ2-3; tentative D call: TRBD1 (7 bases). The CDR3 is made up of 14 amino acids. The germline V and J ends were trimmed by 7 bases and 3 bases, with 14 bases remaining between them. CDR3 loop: CASNGQAGTDTQYF. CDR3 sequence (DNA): TGTGCCAGCAATGGACAGGCGGGAACAGATACGCAGTATTTT.

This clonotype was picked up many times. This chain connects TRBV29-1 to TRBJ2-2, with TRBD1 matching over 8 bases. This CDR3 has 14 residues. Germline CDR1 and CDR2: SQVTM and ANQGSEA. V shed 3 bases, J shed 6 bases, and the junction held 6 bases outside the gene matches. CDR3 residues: CSVEGQDLSGELFF. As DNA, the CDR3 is TGCAGCGTTGAGGGACAGGATTTGTCCGGGGAGCTGTTTTTT.

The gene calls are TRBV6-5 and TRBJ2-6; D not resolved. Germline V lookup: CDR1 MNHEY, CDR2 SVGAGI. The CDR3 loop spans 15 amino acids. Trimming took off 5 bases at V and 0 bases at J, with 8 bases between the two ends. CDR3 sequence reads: CASSRGYSGANVLTF. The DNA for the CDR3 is TGTGCCAGCAGTCGCGGCTACTCTGGGGCCAACGTCCTGACTTTC.

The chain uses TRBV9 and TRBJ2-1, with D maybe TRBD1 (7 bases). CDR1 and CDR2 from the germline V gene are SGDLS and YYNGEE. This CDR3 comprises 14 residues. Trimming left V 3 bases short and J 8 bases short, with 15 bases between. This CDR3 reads CASSGRQGGDEQFF. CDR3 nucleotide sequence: TGTGCCAGCAGCGGAAGACAGGGAGGCGATGAGCAGTTCTTC.

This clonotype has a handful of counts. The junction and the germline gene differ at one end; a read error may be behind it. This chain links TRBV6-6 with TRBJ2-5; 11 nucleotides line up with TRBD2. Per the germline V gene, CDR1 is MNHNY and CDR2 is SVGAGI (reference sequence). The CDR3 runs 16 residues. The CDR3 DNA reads TGTGCCAGCAGACCAACTAGCGGGAGTTTCCAAGGGACCCAGTACTTC. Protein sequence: CASRPTSGSFQGTQYF.

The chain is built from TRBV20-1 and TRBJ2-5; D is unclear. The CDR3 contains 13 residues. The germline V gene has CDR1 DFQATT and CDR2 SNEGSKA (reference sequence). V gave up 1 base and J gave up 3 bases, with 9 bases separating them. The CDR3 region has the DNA TGCAGTGCTAGAGGGCGTGGGAAAGAGACCCAGTACTTC. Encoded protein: CSARGRGKETQYF.

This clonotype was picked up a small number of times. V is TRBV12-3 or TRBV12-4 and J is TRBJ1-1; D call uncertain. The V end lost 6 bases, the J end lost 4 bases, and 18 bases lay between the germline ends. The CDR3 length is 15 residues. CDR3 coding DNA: TGTGCCAGCAGCCTTATCCCGCCCAGTTCCACTGAAGCTTTCTTT. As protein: CASSLIPPSSTEAFF.

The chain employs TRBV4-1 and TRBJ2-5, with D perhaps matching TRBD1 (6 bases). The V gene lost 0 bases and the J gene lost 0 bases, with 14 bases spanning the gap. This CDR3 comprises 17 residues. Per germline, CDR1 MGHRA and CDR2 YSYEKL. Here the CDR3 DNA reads TGCGCCAGCAGCCAAGATCCCAGGGACAACAACCAAGAGACCCAGTACTTC. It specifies CASSQDPRDNNQETQYF.